One TCR beta chain is described in this entry. Its matching antigen is unknown. The sample is drawn from a study of cytomegalovirus exposure and HLA in healthy donors. Findings and limits, study-wide: Data from an earlier analysis indicated that most TCR beta V segments were productive either about 90% or about 30% of the time. For TCR beta chains, V- and J-gene trimming was later linked to a missense DCLRE1C variant.

The V and J ends lost 0 bases and 7 bases respectively, with 12 bases between them. CDR3 size: 14 residues. Germline CDR1 and CDR2: SNHLY and FYNNEI. A multiplex PCR was run with 60 Vbeta primers and 13 Jbeta primers. The data were produced by immunoSEQ multiplex PCR, yet TCRdb's version contains in-frame clones alone and is incomplete. The sample includes some 130,000 clones, about three quarters of them seen just once. The chain carries TRBV2 and TRBJ1-2, with unresolved D. Sequences were obtained from PBMCs. The clonotype originates from a man aged 50-60 years in good health and CMV-seropositive. CDR3: CASSEARVLGGYTF. The CDR3 nucleotides read TGTGCCAGCAGTGAAGCCCGGGTATTGGGTGGCTACACCTTC.